The present entry profiles one T cell receptor (beta chain) with its context. The sample comes from a study of blood T cell repertoires in COVID-19. Source study methods: Amplification from reference gene primers served as the basis for estimated nucleated cell counts. The assay was immunoSEQ multiplex PCR, and TCRdb's table has in-frame clones only and misses some. The V and J calls and the clone size are those of that table, but D and trimming were determined from the DNA. Of approximately 250,000 clones in the sample, roughly 88% are singletons; the top ten hold around 1.5%. The germline gives CDR1 LNHDA, CDR2 SQIVND (reference sequence). The CDR3 length is 17 residues. V was trimmed by 5 bases and J by 5 bases, leaving 24 bases between them.

V gene TRBV19 combines with J gene TRBJ1-1, with D hard to call. The source material was peripheral blood. This receptor was taken from a middle-aged woman who had recovered from COVID-19. The CDR3 DNA sequence: TGTGCCAGTAGTTCCCGTGGGAGGGCGGCGGGTCAGACTGAAGCTTTCTTT. This translates into CASSSRGRAAGQTEAFF. The full variable domain, completed using reference TRBV19 and TRBJ1-1, is DGGITQSPKYLFRKEGQNVTLSCEQNLNHDAMYWYRQDPGQGLRLIYYSQIVNDFQKGDIAEGYSVSREKKESFPLTVTSAQKNPTAFYLCASSSRGRAAGQTEAFFGQGTRLTVV.